These T cell receptor beta chains were read from a single sample in a study of blood T cell repertoires in COVID-19. Produced via immunoSEQ multiplex PCR; TCRdb's table is partial and in-frame only. In the table there are tens of thousands of clones, about 82% of which are singletons. Sequenced sample: peripheral blood. Receptors were obtained from a human donor in a cohort sampled during active COVID-19. CDR3s include the opening cysteine and the closing phenylalanine or tryptophan. The D gene is left open where the match is weak. Some rows have no size entry. The others give once, few or many, or a class for an expanded clone.

j_call d_call clone_size v_call cdr3_aa cdr3_nt
TRBJ2-7 TRBD1 NA TRBV5-8 CASSLGPDREFRWIYEQYF TGTGCCAGCAGCTTGGGCCCGGACAGGGAATTTCGGTGGATCTACGAGCAGTACTTC
TRBJ2-4 NA NA TRBV19 CASSLAKNIQYF TGTGCCAGTAGCCTAGCCAAAAACATTCAGTACTTC
TRBJ1-3 NA NA TRBV23-1 CASSQKNVAGNGGNTIYF TGCGCCAGCAGTCAAAAGAATGTTGCAGGGAATGGGGGAAACACCATATATTTT
TRBJ1-5 NA few TRBV6-2/TRBV6-3 CASSQEGGTLNQPQHF TGTGCCAGCAGCCAGGAGGGAGGGACACTTAATCAGCCCCAGCATTTT
TRBJ2-5 TRBD2 NA TRBV7-2 CASSLNGGAAETQYF TGTGCCAGCAGCTTAAACGGGGGGGCGGCAGAGACCCAGTACTTC
TRBJ2-7 TRBD1 NA TRBV9 CASSPGTGGTYEQYF TGTGCCAGCAGCCCCGGGACAGGGGGGACCTACGAGCAGTACTTC
TRBJ1-6 NA NA TRBV4-3 CASSQESRPVNSPLHF TGCGCCAGCAGCCAAGAATCGCGGCCAGTTAATTCACCCCTCCACTTT
TRBJ1-6 NA NA TRBV6-2/TRBV6-3 CASSKRSYNSPLHF TGTGCCAGCAGTAAGCGCTCCTATAATTCACCCCTCCACTTT
TRBJ2-5 TRBD1 NA TRBV30 CAWRFSGGPQETQYF TGTGCCTGGAGATTCTCAGGGGGCCCTCAAGAGACCCAGTACTTC
TRBJ2-3 TRBD2 NA TRBV11-3 CASRLAGGADTQYF TGTGCCAGCAGACTAGCGGGGGGCGCAGATACGCAGTATTTT
TRBJ2-1 NA NA TRBV19 CASSPSPKPHHNYNEQFF TGTGCCAGTAGTCCCTCACCCAAACCCCATCACAACTACAATGAGCAGTTCTTC
TRBJ1-4 TRBD1 NA TRBV19 CASSIGQGNEKLFF TGTGCCAGTAGTATAGGACAGGGGAATGAAAAACTGTTTTTT
TRBJ2-5 NA NA TRBV11-2 CASSGLVGSGETQYF TGTGCCAGCAGCGGCTTGGTGGGTTCCGGGGAGACCCAGTACTTC
TRBJ1-3 NA NA TRBV3-1/TRBV3-2 CASSLRTAGNTIYF TGTGCCAGCAGCCTCCGGACAGCTGGAAACACCATATATTTT
TRBJ2-3 TRBD1 NA TRBV5-1 CASSLEQGADTQYF TGCGCCAGCAGCTTGGAACAGGGGGCAGATACGCAGTATTTT
TRBJ2-7 NA NA TRBV27 CASSFEGGFGYEQYF TGTGCCAGCAGTTTTGAGGGGGGGTTTGGCTACGAGCAGTACTTC
TRBJ2-7 NA NA TRBV7-9 CASSQSGDYEQYF TGTGCCAGCAGCCAGTCGGGGGACTACGAGCAGTACTTC
TRBJ2-7 TRBD2 NA TRBV9 CASSARAGGPEEQYF TGTGCCAGCAGCGCTCGAGCGGGGGGCCCAGAGGAGCAGTACTTC
TRBJ2-7 NA NA TRBV5-4 CASSLDQGVYEQYF TGTGCCAGCAGCTTGGATCAGGGTGTCTACGAGCAGTACTTC
TRBJ2-1 TRBD2 NA TRBV7-9 CASSASAGGPYNEQFF TGTGCCAGCAGCGCATCAGCGGGGGGGCCTTACAATGAGCAGTTCTTC
TRBJ1-3 TRBD1 NA TRBV30 CAWRDRVSGNTIYF TGTGCCTGGAGGGACAGGGTGTCTGGAAACACCATATATTTT
TRBJ1-6 NA NA TRBV7-9 CASSLEGGRNSPLHF TGTGCCAGCAGCTTAGAGGGGGGGCGGAATTCACCCCTCCACTTT
TRBJ2-5 NA NA TRBV6-5 CASSSAGTRETQYF TGTGCCAGCAGTTCCGCCGGGACTCGAGAGACCCAGTACTTC